This T cell receptor beta chain stems from a study of early T cells in non-severe SARS-CoV-2 infection. In the study overall: Sequenced bulk RNA came from whole blood that was unsorted, and chains were unpaired.

As part of library construction, unique molecular identifiers were attached to individual cDNA molecules. TCRdb analysed the 5' RACE reads with MiXCR anew, one entry per CDR3 protein. The sample holds 56,000 or so distinct CDR3 sequences, over 9.5% seen once. Germline loops: CDR1 SGHTA, CDR2 FQGNSA. This CDR3 region has 13 residues. The V and J ends lost 5 bases and 6 bases respectively, with 10 bases between them. This clonotype showed up just a few times. The source material was whole blood. The sequence was obtained from an adult who was a healthcare worker with PCR-confirmed SARS-CoV-2 infection or an uninfected control (not recorded which). The rearrangement uses TRBV7-2 and TRBJ2-2; no definite D call. In DNA, the CDR3 is TGTGCCAGCAGCGTATCATTCCCCGGGGAGCTGTTTTTT. It codes for CASSVSFPGELFF. Full variable domain (outside the CDR3, taken from reference TRBV7-2 and TRBJ2-2): GAGVSQSPSNKVTEKGKDVELRCDPISGHTALYWYRQSLGQGLEFLIYFQGNSAPDKSGLPSDRFSAERTGGSVSTLTIQRTQQEDSAVYLCASSVSFPGELFFGEGSRLTVL.